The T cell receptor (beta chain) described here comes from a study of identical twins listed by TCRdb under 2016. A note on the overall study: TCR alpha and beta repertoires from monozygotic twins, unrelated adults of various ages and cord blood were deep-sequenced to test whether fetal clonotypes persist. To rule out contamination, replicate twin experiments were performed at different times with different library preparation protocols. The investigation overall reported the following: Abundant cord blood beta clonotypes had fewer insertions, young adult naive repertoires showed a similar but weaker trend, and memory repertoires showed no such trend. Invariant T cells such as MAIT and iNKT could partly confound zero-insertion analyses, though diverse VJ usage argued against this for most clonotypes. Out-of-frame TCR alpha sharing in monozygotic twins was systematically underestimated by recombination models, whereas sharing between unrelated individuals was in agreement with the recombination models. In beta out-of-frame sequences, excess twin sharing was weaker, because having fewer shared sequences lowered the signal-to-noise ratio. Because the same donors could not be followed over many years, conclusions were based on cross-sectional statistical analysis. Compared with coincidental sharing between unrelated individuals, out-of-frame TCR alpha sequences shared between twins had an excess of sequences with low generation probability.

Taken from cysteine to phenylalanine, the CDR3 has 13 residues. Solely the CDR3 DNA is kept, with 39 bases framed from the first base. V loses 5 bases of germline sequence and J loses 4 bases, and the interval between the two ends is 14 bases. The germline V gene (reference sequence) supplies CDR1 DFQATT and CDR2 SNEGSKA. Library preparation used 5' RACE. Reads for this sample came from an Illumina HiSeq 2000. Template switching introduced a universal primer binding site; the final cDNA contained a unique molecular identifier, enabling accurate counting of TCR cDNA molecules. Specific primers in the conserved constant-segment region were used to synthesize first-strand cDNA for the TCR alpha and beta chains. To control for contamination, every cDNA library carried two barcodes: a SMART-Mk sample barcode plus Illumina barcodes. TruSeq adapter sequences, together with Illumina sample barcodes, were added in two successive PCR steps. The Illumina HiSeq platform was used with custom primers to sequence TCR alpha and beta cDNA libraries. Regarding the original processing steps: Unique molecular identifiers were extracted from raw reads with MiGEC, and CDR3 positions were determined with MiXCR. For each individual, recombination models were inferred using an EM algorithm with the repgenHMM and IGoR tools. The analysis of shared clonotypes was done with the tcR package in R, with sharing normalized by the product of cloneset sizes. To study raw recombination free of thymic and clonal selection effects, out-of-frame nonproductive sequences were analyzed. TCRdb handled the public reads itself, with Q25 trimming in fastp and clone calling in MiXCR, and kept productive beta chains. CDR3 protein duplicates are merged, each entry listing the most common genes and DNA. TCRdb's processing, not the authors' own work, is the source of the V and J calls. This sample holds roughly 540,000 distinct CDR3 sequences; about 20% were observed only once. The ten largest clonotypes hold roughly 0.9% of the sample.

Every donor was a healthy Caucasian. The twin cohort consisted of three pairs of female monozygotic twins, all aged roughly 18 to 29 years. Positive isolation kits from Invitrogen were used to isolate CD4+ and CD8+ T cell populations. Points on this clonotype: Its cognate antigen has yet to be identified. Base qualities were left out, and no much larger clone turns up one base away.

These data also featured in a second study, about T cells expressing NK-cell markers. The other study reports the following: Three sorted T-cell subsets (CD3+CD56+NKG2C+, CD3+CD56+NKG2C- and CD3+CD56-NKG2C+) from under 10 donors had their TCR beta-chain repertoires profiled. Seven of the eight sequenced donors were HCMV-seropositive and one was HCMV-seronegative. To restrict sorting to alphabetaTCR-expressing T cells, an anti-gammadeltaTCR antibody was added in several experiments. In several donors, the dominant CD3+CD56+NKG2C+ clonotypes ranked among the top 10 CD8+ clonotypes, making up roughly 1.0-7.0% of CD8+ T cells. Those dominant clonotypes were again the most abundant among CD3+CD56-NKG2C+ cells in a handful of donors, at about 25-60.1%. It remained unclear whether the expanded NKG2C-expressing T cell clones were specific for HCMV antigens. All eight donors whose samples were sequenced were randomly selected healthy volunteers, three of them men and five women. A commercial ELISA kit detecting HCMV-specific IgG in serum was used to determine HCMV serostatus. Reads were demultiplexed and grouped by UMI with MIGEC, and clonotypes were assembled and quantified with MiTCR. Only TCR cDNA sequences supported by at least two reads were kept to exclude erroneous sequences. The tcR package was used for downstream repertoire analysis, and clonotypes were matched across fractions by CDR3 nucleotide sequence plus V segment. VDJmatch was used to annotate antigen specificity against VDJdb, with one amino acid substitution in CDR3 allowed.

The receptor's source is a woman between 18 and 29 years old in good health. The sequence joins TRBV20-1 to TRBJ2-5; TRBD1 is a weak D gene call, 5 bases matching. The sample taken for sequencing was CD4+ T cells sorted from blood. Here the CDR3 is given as CSARGQNGETQYF. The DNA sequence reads TGCAGTGCTCGAGGACAAAACGGAGAGACCCAGTACTTC.